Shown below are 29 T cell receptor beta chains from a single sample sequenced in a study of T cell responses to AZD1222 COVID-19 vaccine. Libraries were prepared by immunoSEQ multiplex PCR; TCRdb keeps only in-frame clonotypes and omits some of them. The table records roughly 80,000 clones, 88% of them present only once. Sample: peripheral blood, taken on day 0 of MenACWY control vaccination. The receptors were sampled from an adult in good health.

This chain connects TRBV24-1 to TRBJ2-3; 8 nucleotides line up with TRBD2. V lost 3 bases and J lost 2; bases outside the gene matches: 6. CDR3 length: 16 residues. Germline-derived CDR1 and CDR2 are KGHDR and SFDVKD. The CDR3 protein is CATSDLSGSFTDTQYF. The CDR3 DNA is TGTGCCACCAGTGATCTAAGCGGGAGCTTCACAGATACGCAGTATTTT.

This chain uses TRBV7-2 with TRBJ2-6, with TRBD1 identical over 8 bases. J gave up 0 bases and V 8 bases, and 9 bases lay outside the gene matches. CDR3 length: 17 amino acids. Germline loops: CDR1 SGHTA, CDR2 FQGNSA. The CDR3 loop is CASPRDRPFSGANVLTF. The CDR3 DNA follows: TGTGCCAGCCCGCGGGACAGGCCCTTCTCTGGGGCCAACGTCCTGACTTTC.

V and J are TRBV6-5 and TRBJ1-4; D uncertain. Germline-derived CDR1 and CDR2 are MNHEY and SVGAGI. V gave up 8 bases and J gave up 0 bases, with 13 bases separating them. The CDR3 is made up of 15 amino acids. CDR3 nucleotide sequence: TGTGCCAGCGTGACGTACCTAGCAACTAATGAAAAACTGTTTTTT. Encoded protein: CASVTYLATNEKLFF.

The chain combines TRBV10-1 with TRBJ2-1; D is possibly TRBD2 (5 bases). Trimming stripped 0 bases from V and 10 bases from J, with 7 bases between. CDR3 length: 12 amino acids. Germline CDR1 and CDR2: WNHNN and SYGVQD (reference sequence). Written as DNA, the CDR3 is TGCGCCAGCAGTGAGTCGGGGAGAGAGCAGTTCTTC. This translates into CASSESGREQFF.

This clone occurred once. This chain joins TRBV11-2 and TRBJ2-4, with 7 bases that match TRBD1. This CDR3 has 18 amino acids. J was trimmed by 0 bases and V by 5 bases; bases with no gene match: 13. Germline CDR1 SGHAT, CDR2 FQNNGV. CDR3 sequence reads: CASSQTGMLKLAKNIQYF. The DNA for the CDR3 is TGTGCCAGCAGCCAGACAGGGATGTTAAAACTAGCCAAAAACATTCAGTACTTC.

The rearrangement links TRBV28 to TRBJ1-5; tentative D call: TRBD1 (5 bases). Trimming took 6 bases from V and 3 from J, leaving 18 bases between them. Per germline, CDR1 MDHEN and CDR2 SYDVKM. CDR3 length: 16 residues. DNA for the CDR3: TGTGCCAGCAGCTTTCAATACGGGGGATTCAATCAGCCCCAGCATTTT. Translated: CASSFQYGGFNQPQHF.

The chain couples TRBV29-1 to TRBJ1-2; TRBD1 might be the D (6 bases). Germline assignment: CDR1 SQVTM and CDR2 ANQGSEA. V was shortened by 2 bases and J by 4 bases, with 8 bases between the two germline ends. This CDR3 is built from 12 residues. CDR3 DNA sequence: TGCAGCGTTGAAAGGGGGGGCTATGGCTACACCTTC. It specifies CSVERGGYGYTF.

CDR3 amino acids: CASSLTGTSGNTIYF. For the CDR3, the DNA is TGCGCCAGCAGCTTGACGGGCACCTCTGGAAACACCATATATTTT. The chain couples TRBV5-1 to TRBJ1-3; no firm D call. Looked up from germline, CDR1 is SGHRS and CDR2 is YFSETQ. Trimming shortened V by 1 base and J by 0 bases, and 8 bases separated the two germline ends. The CDR3 has 15 amino acids.

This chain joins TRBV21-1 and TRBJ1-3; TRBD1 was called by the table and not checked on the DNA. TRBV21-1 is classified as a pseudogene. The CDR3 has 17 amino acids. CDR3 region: CASSKWHSDTSGNTIYF. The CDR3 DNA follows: TGTGCCAGCAGCAAGTGGCATTCGGACACCTCTGGAAACACCATATATTTT.

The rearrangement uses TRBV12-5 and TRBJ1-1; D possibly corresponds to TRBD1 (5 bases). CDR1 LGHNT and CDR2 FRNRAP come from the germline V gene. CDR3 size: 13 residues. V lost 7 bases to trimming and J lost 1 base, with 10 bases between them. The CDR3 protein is CASARGENTEAFF. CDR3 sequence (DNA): TGTGCTAGTGCACGGGGCGAGAACACTGAAGCTTTCTTT.

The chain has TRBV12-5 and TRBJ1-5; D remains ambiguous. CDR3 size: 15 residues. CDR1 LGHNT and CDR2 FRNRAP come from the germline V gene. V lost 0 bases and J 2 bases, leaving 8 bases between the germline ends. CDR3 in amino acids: CASGLVTGGNQPQHF. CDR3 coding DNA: TGTGCTAGTGGTTTGGTAACCGGAGGCAATCAGCCCCAGCATTTT.

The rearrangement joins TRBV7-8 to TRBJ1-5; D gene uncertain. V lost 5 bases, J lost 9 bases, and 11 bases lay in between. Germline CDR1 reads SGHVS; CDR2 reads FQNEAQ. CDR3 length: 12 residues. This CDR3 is CASSLTSAPQHF. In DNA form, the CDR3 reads TGTGCCAGCAGCCTTACCTCCGCGCCCCAGCATTTT.

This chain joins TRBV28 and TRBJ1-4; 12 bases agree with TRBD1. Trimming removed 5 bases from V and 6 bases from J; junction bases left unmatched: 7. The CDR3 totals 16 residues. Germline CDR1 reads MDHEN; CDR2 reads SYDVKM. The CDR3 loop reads CASSTGQGATHEKLFF. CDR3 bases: TGTGCCAGCAGTACGGGACAGGGGGCGACGCATGAAAAACTGTTTTTT.

CDR3 sequence: CASSPLGPNIHTDTQYF. Written as DNA, the CDR3 is TGTGCCAGCAGTCCCTTGGGACCGAACATACACACAGATACGCAGTATTTT. The chain joins TRBV28 to TRBJ2-3; D assignment may be TRBD1 or TRBD2 (5 bases each). This CDR3 has 17 amino acids. CDR1 is MDHEN and CDR2 is SYDVKM in the germline V gene. Deletions cut 5 bases from V and 2 bases from J, with 20 bases between. Based on the CDR3 plus reference TRBV28 and TRBJ2-3, the full variable domain is DVKVTQSSRYLVKRTGEKVFLECVQDMDHENMFWYRQDPGLGLRLIYFSYDVKMKEKGDIPEGYSVSREKKERFSLILESASTNQTSMYLCASSPLGPNIHTDTQYFGPGTRLTVL.

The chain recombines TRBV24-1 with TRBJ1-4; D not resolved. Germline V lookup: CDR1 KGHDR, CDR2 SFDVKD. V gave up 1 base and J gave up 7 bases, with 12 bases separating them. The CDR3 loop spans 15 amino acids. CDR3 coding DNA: TGTGCCACCAGTGATTTTCGGGTGGTGCCTGAAAAACTGTTTTTT. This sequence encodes CATSDFRVVPEKLFF.

The CDR3, as DNA: TGTGCCAGCGCAGGTCCCTACGAGCAGTACTTC. This translates into CASAGPYEQYF. This rearrangement joins TRBV28 to TRBJ2-7; D call uncertain. This CDR3 spans 11 amino acids. Germline loops: CDR1 MDHEN, CDR2 SYDVKM. V was clipped by 8 bases and J by 2 bases, with 7 bases between them.

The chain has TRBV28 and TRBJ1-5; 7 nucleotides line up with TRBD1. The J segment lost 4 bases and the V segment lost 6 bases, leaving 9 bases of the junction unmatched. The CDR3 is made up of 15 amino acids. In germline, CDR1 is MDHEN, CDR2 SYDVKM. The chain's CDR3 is CASRGGAGGNQPQHF. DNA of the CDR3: TGTGCCAGCAGAGGTGGGGCAGGGGGAAATCAGCCCCAGCATTTT.

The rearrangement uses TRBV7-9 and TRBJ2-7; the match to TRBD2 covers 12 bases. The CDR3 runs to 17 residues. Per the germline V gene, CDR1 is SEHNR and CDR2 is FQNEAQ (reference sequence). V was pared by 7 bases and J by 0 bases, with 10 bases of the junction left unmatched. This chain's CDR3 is CASTGLAGPVDSYEQYF. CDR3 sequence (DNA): TGTGCCAGCACAGGACTAGCGGGACCCGTAGACTCCTACGAGCAGTACTTC.

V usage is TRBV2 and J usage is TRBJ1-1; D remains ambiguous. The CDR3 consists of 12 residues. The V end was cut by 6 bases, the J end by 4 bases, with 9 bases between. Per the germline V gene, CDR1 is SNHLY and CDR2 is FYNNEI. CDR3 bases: TGTGCCAGCAGGAGGTTTGGCACTGAAGCTTTCTTT. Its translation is CASRRFGTEAFF.

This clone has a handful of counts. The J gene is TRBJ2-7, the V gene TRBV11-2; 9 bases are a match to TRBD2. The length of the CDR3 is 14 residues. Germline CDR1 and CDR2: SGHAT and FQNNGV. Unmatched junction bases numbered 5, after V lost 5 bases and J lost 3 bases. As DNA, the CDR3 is TGTGCCAGCAGCCACGGACTAGCGTTCTACGAGCAGTACTTC. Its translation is CASSHGLAFYEQYF.

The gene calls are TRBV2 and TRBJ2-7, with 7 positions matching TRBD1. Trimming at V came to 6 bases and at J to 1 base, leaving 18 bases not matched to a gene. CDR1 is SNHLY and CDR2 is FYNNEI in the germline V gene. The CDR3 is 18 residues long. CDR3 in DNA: TGTGCCAGCAGAACGGACAGGACCCTACTTATTAGTTCCTACGAGCAGTACTTC. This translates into CASRTDRTLLISSYEQYF.

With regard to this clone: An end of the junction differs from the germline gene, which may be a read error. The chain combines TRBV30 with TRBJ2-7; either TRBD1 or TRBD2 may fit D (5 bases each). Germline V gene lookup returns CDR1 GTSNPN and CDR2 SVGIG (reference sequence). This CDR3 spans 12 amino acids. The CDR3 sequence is CAWSIPGGGPSF. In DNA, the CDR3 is TGTGCCTGGAGTATCCCCGGTGGGGGTCCCTCCTTC.

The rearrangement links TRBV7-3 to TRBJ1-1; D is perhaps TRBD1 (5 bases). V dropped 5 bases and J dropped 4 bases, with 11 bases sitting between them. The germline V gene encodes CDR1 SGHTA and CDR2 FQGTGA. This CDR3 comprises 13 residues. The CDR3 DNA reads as TGTGCCAGCAGCCAGCAGGGCTCCACTGAAGCTTTCTTT. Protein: CASSQQGSTEAFF.

The CDR3 nucleotides are TGTGCCAGCAGTTACTCGAGGGTAAGGACGACAGATACGCAGTATTTT. The encoded protein is CASSYSRVRTTDTQYF. V and J are TRBV6-5 and TRBJ2-3; D is possibly TRBD2 (5 bases). The ends were cut back, 0 bases at V and 3 bases at J, with 13 bases in the middle. CDR1 is MNHEY, CDR2 SVGAGI, per germline. The length of the CDR3 is 16 residues.

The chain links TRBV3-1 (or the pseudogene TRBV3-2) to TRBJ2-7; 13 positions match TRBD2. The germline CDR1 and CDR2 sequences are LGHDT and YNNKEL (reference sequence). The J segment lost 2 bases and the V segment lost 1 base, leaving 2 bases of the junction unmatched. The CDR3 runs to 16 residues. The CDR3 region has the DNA TGTGCCAGCAGCCAAGTCGGACTAGCGGGGGCCTACGAGCAGTACTTC. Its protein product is CASSQVGLAGAYEQYF.

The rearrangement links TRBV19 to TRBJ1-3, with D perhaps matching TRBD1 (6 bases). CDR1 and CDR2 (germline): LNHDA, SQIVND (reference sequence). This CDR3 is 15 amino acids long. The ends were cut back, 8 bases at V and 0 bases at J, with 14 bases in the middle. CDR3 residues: CASQQTGTSGNTIYF. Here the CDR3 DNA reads TGTGCCAGTCAACAAACAGGGACCTCTGGAAACACCATATATTTT.

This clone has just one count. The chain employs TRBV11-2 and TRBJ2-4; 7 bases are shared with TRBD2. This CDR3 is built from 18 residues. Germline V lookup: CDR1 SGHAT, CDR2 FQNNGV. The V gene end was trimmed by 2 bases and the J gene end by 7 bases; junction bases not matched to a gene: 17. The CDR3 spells CASSLPAHLQRGINIQYF. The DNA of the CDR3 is TGTGCCAGCAGCTTACCCGCCCATTTACAGCGGGGCATCAACATTCAGTACTTC.

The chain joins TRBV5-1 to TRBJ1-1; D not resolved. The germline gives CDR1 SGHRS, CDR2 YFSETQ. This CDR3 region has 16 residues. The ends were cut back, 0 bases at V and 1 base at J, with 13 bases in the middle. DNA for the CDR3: TGCGCCAGCAGCTTGGCGACGATAAGAGGGAACACTGAAGCTTTCTTT. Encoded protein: CASSLATIRGNTEAFF. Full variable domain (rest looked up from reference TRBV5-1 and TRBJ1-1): KAGVTQTPRYLIKTRGQQVTLSCSPISGHRSVSWYQQTPGQGLQFLFEYFSETQRNKGNFPGRFSGRQFSNSRSEMNVSTLELGDSALYLCASSLATIRGNTEAFFGQGTRLTVV.

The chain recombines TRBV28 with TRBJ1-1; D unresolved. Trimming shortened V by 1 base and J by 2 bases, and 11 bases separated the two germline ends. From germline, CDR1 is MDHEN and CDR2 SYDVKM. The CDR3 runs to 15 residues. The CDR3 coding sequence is TGTGCCAGCAGTTTATTAGGCAGTACCAACACTGAAGCTTTCTTT. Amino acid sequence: CASSLLGSTNTEAFF.